Listed below are T cell receptor beta chains from one sample, sequenced in a study of blood T cell repertoires in COVID-19. Clones were sequenced by immunoSEQ multiplex PCR, and TCRdb holds only the in-frame ones, with some missing. The table includes some 350,000 clones, around four fifths detected once. Sequenced sample: peripheral blood. The source of these receptors is a man aged 30 to 39 with active or convalescent COVID-19. Each CDR3 is given with its conserved first and last residue. The order of the fields is V gene, D gene, clone size, J gene, CDR3 protein, CDR3 DNA. D genes are given only for firm matches. Not every row has a clone size; where given, it reads once, few, many or a size class.

>TRBV4-1|NA|once|TRBJ2-5
CASSPTRTSPQETQYF
TGCGCCAGCAGCCCGACTAGAACCTCCCCACAAGAGACCCAGTACTTC
>TRBV18|TRBD2|NA|TRBJ2-1
CASSPTSSGDSNEQFF
TGTGCCAGCTCACCAACCTCTAGCGGGGACTCCAATGAGCAGTTCTTC
>TRBV4-1|NA|NA|TRBJ2-7
CASSQEPKIYYEQYF
TGCGCCAGCAGCCAAGAGCCCAAGATCTACTACGAGCAGTACTTC
>TRBV27|NA|NA|TRBJ2-7
CASSPLGAPTYEQYF
TGTGCCAGCAGTCCGCTAGGTGCGCCAACCTACGAGCAGTACTTC
>TRBV28|NA|NA|TRBJ1-2
CASSLSHRVGDGYTF
TGTGCCAGCAGTTTATCCCACAGGGTAGGGGATGGCTACACCTTC
>TRBV5-4|NA|NA|TRBJ2-5
CASSWAEETQYF
TGTGCCAGCAGCTGGGCTGAGGAGACCCAGTACTTC
>TRBV10-3|NA|NA|TRBJ2-7
CASQGSGTGYEQYF
TGTGCCTCCCAGGGATCGGGGACTGGCTACGAGCAGTACTTC
>TRBV28|NA|NA|TRBJ2-3
CASRLTGVTDTQYF
TGTGCCAGCAGGTTAACGGGGGTCACAGATACGCAGTATTTT
>TRBV7-9|TRBD1|few|TRBJ1-4
CASRIPGQNEKLFF
TGTGCCAGCAGGATCCCGGGACAGAATGAAAAACTGTTTTTT
>TRBV12-3/TRBV12-4|NA|NA|TRBJ2-1
CASSPGSSGEQFF
TGTGCCAGCAGTCCCGGGTCCTCCGGGGAGCAGTTCTTC
>TRBV11-2|NA|NA|TRBJ1-6
CASSLGQIHNSPLHF
TGTGCCAGCAGCTTAGGTCAGATTCATAATTCACCCCTCCACTTT
>TRBV4-1|TRBD1|NA|TRBJ2-1
CASSRDRGSEQFF
TGCGCCAGCTCCCGGGACAGAGGAAGTGAGCAGTTCTTC
>TRBV19|TRBD1|NA|TRBJ2-3
CASSMAWDRVKDTQYF
TGTGCCAGTAGTATGGCCTGGGACAGGGTCAAAGATACGCAGTATTTT
>TRBV29-1|TRBD2|NA|TRBJ2-6
CSAGAGAGANVLTF
TGCAGCGCCGGCGCGGGGGCTGGGGCCAACGTCCTGACTTTC
>TRBV19|TRBD1|NA|TRBJ2-5
CASSLTGGDETQYF
TGTGCCAGTAGTCTGACAGGGGGGGATGAGACCCAGTACTTC
>TRBV15|NA|NA|TRBJ2-3
CATSRDLLLGRSTDTQYF
TGTGCCACCAGCAGAGATCTCCTTCTAGGCCGTAGCACAGATACGCAGTATTTT
>TRBV6-4|TRBD1|few|TRBJ1-4
CASLSTPGTVLEKLFF
TGTGCCAGCCTTTCAACCCCCGGGACAGTTCTTGAAAAACTGTTTTTT
>TRBV6-1|TRBD2|NA|TRBJ2-1
CASSEALKEEGLAYNEQFF
TGTGCCAGCAGTGAAGCGTTGAAGGAAGAGGGACTAGCCTACAATGAGCAGTTCTTC
>TRBV3-1/TRBV3-2|TRBD1|once|TRBJ2-3
CASSLGGAGSDTQYF
TGTGCCAGCAGCCTAGGGGGCGCGGGCTCAGATACGCAGTATTTT
>TRBV13|NA|NA|TRBJ1-5
CASSALNSNQPQHF
TGTGCCAGCAGCGCACTCAATAGCAATCAGCCCCAGCATTTT
>TRBV20-1|TRBD2|NA|TRBJ2-3
CSASWGLASDTQYF
TGCAGTGCTAGTTGGGGACTAGCCTCAGATACGCAGTATTTT
>TRBV7-8|NA|NA|TRBJ1-3
CASSPITGSRGNTIYF
TGTGCCAGCAGCCCGATCACAGGGTCAAGAGGAAACACCATATATTTT
>TRBV11-3|TRBD1|NA|TRBJ2-7
CASSSRDRAYEQYF
TGTGCCAGCAGTTCCCGGGACAGAGCCTACGAGCAGTACTTC